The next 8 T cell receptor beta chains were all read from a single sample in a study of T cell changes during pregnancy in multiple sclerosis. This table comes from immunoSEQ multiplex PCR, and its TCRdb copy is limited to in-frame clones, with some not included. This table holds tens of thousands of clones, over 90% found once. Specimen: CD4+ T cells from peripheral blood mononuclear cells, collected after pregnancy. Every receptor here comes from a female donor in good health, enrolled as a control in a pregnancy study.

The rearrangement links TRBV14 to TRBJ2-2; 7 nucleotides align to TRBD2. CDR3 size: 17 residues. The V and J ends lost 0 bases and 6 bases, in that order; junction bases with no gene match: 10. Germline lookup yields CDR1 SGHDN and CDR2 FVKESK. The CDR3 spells CASSQDSQRGGSGELFF. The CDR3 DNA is TGTGCCAGCAGCCAAGATAGTCAGCGGGGCGGCTCCGGGGAGCTGTTTTTT.

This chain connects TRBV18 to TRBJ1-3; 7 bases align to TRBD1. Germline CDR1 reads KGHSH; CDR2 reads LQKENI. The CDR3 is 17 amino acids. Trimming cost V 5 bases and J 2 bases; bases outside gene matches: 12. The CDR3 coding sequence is TGTGCCAGCTCATCCACAGGGGATTTGCTTGCTGGAAACACCATATATTTT. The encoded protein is CASSSTGDLLAGNTIYF. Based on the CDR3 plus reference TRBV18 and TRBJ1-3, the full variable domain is NAGVMQNPRHLVRRRGQEARLRCSPMKGHSHVYWYRQLPEEGLKFMVYLQKENIIDESGMPKERFSAEFPKEGPSILRIQQVVRGDSAAYFCASSSTGDLLAGNTIYFGEGSWLTVV.

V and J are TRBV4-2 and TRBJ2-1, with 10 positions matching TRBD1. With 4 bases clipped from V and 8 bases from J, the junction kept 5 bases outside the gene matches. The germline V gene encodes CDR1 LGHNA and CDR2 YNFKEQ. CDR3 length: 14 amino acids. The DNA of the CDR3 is TGTGCCAGCAGCCTAGGGGACAGGGGAGATGAGCAGTTCTTC. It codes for CASSLGDRGDEQFF.

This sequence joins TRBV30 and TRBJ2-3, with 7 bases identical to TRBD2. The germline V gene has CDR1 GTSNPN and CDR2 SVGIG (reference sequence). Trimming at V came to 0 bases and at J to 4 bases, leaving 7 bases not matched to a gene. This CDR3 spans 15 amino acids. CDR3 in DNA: TGTGCCTGGAGTGTAGGGGAGGGCCAGGCAGATACGCAGTATTTT. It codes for CAWSVGEGQADTQYF. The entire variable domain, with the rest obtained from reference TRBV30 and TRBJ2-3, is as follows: SQTIHQWPATLVQPVGSPLSLECTVEGTSNPNLYWYRQAAGRGLQLLFYSVGIGQISSEVPQNLSASRPQDRQFILSSKKLLLSDSGFYLCAWSVGEGQADTQYFGPGTRLTVL.

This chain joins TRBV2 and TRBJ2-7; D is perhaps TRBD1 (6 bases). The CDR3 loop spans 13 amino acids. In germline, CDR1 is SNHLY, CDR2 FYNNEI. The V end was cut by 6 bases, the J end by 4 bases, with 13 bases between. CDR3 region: CASSGDILYEQYF. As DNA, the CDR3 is TGTGCCAGCAGCGGGGACATCCTTTACGAGCAGTACTTC.

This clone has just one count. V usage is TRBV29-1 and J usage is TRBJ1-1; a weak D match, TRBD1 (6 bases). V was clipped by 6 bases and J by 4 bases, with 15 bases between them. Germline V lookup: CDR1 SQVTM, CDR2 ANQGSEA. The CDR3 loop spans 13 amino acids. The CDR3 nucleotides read TGCAGCGTCGCCGACAGGTTCGGCACTGAAGCTTTCTTT. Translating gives CSVADRFGTEAFF.

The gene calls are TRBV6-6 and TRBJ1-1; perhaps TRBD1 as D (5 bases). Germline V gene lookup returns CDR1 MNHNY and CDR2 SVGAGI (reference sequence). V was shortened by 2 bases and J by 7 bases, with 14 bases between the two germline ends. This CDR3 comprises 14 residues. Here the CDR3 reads CASSYGQGKGEAFF. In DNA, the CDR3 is TGTGCCAGCAGTTACGGGCAGGGAAAAGGTGAAGCTTTCTTT.

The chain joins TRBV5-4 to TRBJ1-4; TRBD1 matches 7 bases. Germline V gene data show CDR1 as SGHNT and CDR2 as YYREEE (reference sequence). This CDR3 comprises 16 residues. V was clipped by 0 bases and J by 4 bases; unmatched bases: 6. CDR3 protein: CASSLAGGGNNEKLFF. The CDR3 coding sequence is TGTGCCAGCAGCTTGGCAGGGGGTGGTAATAATGAAAAACTGTTTTTT.